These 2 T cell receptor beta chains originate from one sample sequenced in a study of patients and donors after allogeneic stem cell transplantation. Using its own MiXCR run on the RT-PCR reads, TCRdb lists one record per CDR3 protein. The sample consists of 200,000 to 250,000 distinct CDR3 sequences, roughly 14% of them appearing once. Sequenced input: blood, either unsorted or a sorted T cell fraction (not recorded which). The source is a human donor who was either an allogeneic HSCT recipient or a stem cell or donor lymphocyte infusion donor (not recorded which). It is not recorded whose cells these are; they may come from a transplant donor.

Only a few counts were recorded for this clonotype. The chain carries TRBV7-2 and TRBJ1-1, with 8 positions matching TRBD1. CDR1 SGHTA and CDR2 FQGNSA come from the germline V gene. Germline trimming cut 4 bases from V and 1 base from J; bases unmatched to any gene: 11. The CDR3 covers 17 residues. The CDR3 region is CASSWGTGFGRNTEAFF. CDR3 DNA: TGTGCCAGCAGCTGGGGGACAGGTTTTGGTCGGAACACTGAAGCTTTCTTT. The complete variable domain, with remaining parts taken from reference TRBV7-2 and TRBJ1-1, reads GAGVSQSPSNKVTEKGKDVELRCDPISGHTALYWYRQSLGQGLEFLIYFQGNSAPDKSGLPSDRFSAERTGGSVSTLTIQRTQQEDSAVYLCASSWGTGFGRNTEAFFGQGTRLTVV.

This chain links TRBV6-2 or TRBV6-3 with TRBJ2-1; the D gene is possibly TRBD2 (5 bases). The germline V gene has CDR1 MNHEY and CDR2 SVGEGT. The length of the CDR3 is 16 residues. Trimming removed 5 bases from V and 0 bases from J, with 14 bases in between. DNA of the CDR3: TGTGCCAGCAGTCCGGGGTTTACAAGCTCCTACAATGAGCAGTTCTTC. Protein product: CASSPGFTSSYNEQFF.